Sequencing of this TCR beta chain was carried out in a study of radiotherapy plus CTLA-4 blockade in lung cancer. As concerns this clone: Its antigen is unknown.

Points from the study as a whole: Radiotherapy plus ipilimumab was followed by expansion in blood of tumor-derived TCR clones.

Sequencing was performed with immunoSEQ multiplex PCR; in TCRdb, only in-frame clones are kept and a portion is missing. This sample has about 120,000 clones, with about 77% found just once. The clonotype was recovered from a human donor with non-small cell lung cancer who had a partial response to radiotherapy plus ipilimumab. The specimen was peripheral blood, collected from a patient treated with radiotherapy plus ipilimumab.

In DNA, the CDR3 is TGTGCCTGGAGTGGAAACAGGGGGTCCGAGCAGTACGTC. The encoded protein is CAWSGNRGSEQYV. V and J are TRBV30 and TRBJ2-7; 8 nucleotides agree with TRBD1. Germline V lookup: CDR1 GTSNPN, CDR2 SVGIG (reference sequence). The junction had 5 bases not matched to a gene; V was cut back by 1 base and J by 6 bases. The CDR3 is 13 amino acids.